The T cell receptor (beta chain) described here comes from a study of T cells after yellow fever vaccination. On the study more broadly: Fractions low in cell number were prepared with SMART-Seq v4 Ultra Low Input. Study-level points and caveats: The booster saw the reappearance of most primary-vaccination clones (around 96% CD4, about 90% CD8). Secondary responses were weaker yet peaked faster, day 5 versus 15. FACS-sorted repertoires could harbor abundant contaminating bulk-population clonotypes.

This clonotype was seen a few times. What it binds is not known. In TCRdb, the 5' RACE reads were re-called with MiXCR into one record per CDR3 protein. The data hold about 580,000 distinct CDR3 sequences, with around 17% observed a single time. CDR3 length: 14 amino acids. CDR1 and CDR2 from the germline V gene are LNHDA and SQIVND (reference sequence). The V and J ends lost 7 bases and 2 bases respectively, with 11 bases between them. The sample here was PBMCs, taken less than 6 days after the first yellow fever vaccination. The clonotype was recovered from a man aged 18 to 29 who received the YFV17D yellow fever vaccine. The V and J genes are TRBV19 and TRBJ2-2; tentatively, D is TRBD2 (7 bases). Here the CDR3 DNA reads TGTGCCAGTAATCGGGGGGCTAACACCGGGGAGCTGTTTTTT. It encodes CASNRGANTGELFF.